These T cell receptor beta chains were read from a single sample in a study of shared clonotypes between healthy human individuals. The method was immunoSEQ multiplex PCR; TCRdb's version includes in-frame clones alone and lacks a portion of them. The repertoire holds 450,000 to 700,000 clones, with roughly 95% as singletons. Sequenced input: naive CD8+ T cells sorted from blood. These receptors were taken from a woman aged 25 to 39 in good health. The CDR3 runs from the conserved cysteine through the conserved F or W. The D gene is left open where the match is weak. Clone size is given for some rows only: seen once, a few or many times, or a class if the clone is expanded.

TRBV27	NA	TRBJ2-7	NA	TGTGCCAGCAGTCCCTCCCAGTATGGCTCAACATTCGAGCAGTACTTC	CASSPSQYGSTFEQYF
TRBV7-2	TRBD2	TRBJ2-3	NA	TGTGCCAGCAGCTACGGCTGGCGGGAGGGCCGAGGCACAGATACGCAGTATTTT	CASSYGWREGRGTDTQYF
TRBV29-1	NA	TRBJ2-6	once	TGCAGCGTTGTCAGGGATGGGGCCAACGTCCTGACTTTC	CSVVRDGANVLTF
TRBV29-1	TRBD1	TRBJ2-2	NA	TGCAGCGTTATACAGGGGGGCACCGGGGAGCTGTTTTTT	CSVIQGGTGELFF
TRBV6-1	NA	TRBJ2-7	NA	TGTGCCAGCAGGCACGGATCCTACGAGCAGTACTTC	CASRHGSYEQYF
TRBV5-6	NA	TRBJ2-7	NA	TGTGCCAGCAGCTTGGTGGCGGCGGTCTACGAGCAGTACTTC	CASSLVAAVYEQYF
TRBV28	NA	TRBJ2-3	NA	TGTGCCAGCAGAGTTTGGGGGGAAAAAGATACGCAGTATTTT	CASRVWGEKDTQYF
TRBV7-9	NA	TRBJ1-1	NA	TGTGCCAGCAGCCCCGAGGGTCAGGGGCTGGCTTTCTTT	CASSPEGQGLAFF
TRBV5-4	NA	TRBJ2-5	NA	TGTGCCAGCAGCTTGGGACAGATACTGGGTGGCCAAGAGACCCAGTACTTC	CASSLGQILGGQETQYF
TRBV6-6	TRBD1	TRBJ1-5	NA	TGTGCCAGCAGTTACGGTCGGGGACAGTTCAATCAGCCCCAGCATTTT	CASSYGRGQFNQPQHF
TRBV11-2	NA	TRBJ2-1	NA	TGTGCCAGCAGCTCAGGGCAGGGTATCTCCTACAATGAGCAGTTCTTC	CASSSGQGISYNEQFF
TRBV5-1	NA	TRBJ2-7	NA	TGCGCCAGCAGCCCTGTCGGGGTCCCCGGCTACGAGCAGTACTTC	CASSPVGVPGYEQYF
TRBV6-5	TRBD1	TRBJ1-4	once	TGTGCCAGCAGTTACTTCCAGGGGGCTAATGAAAAACTGTTTTTT	CASSYFQGANEKLFF
TRBV15	NA	TRBJ2-7	few	TGTGCCACCAGCAGCGTCCAGGAATCCTACGAGCAGTACTTC	CATSSVQESYEQYF
TRBV21-1	NA	TRBJ2-1	NA	TGTGCCAGCAGCAAGGGGGCGGATGAGCAGTTCTTC	CASSKGADEQFF
TRBV7-8	TRBD2	TRBJ2-1	NA	TGTGCCAGCAGCTTTGAATTAGCGGGAGAGAACAATGAGCAGTTCTTC	CASSFELAGENNEQFF
TRBV11-2	NA	TRBJ2-2	NA	TGTGCCAGCAGATCTAATCCTGGGGAGCTGTTTTTT	CASRSNPGELFF
TRBV27	NA	TRBJ2-7	NA	TGTGCCAGCAGTTTAAGGGCAGGGGACATTTACGAGCAGTACTTC	CASSLRAGDIYEQYF
TRBV14	TRBD1	TRBJ2-7	NA	TGTGCCAGCAGCCATAACATTAACAGGGGCCTCTACGAGCAGTACTTC	CASSHNINRGLYEQYF
TRBV27	NA	TRBJ1-5	NA	TGTGCCAGCAGTTCCATCTATAGCAATCAGCCCCAGCATTTT	CASSSIYSNQPQHF
TRBV27	TRBD2	TRBJ2-7	NA	TGTGCCAGCAGTCATCGGACTAGCTCCTACGAGCAGTACTTC	CASSHRTSSYEQYF
TRBV7-2	TRBD2	TRBJ2-5	NA	TGTGCCAGCAGCCATTGGACTAGCAAACAAGAGACCCAGTACTTC	CASSHWTSKQETQYF
TRBV5-4	NA	TRBJ2-2	NA	TGTGCCAGCAGCTCAAGCACCGGGGAGCTGTTTTTT	CASSSSTGELFF
TRBV4-2	NA	TRBJ2-3	NA	TGTGCCAGCAGCCAAGCCGTTATGACAGTCCTGGGAGCAGATACGCAGTATTTT	CASSQAVMTVLGADTQYF
TRBV6-1	TRBD2	TRBJ2-5	NA	TGTGCCAGCAGTGAAGCGGCGCTGGGTGGGATCGGGAGGGAGACCCAGTACTTC	CASSEAALGGIGRETQYF
TRBV6-1	TRBD1	TRBJ2-7	NA	TGTGCCAGCAGTGTGGTGGGACAGGGTTACTACGAGCAGTACTTC	CASSVVGQGYYEQYF
TRBV5-1	TRBD1	TRBJ2-1	NA	TGCGCCAGCAGCTGGCCGGGACAGAATGAGCAGTTCTTC	CASSWPGQNEQFF
TRBV5-4	TRBD1	TRBJ1-1	NA	TGTGCCAGCAGCACACAGGGGGGGTACACTGAAGCTTTCTTT	CASSTQGGYTEAFF
TRBV6-5	NA	TRBJ1-2	few	TGTGCCAGCAGATTTACAGGGATCGGAGGCTACACCTTC	CASRFTGIGGYTF
TRBV7-3	TRBD1	TRBJ1-1	once	TGTGCCAGCAGCCCGCCGACAGGGGATCCTGAAGCTTTCTTT	CASSPPTGDPEAFF
TRBV19	TRBD1	TRBJ2-7	NA	TGTGCCAGTAGTGTGGGACAGGGGGACGCCTACGAGCAGTACTTC	CASSVGQGDAYEQYF
TRBV2	NA	TRBJ2-5	NA	TGTGCCAGCACGGAGGGGGAGCTCGTTGTAGAGACCCAGTACTTC	CASTEGELVVETQYF
TRBV9	NA	TRBJ2-7	NA	TGTGCCAGCAGTGAGGGCCTCTCCTACGAGCAGTACTTC	CASSEGLSYEQYF
TRBV13	NA	TRBJ2-1	NA	TGTGCCAGCAGCTTAGGGCAGGGCCATGAGCAGTTCTTC	CASSLGQGHEQFF
TRBV18	NA	TRBJ2-7	NA	TGTGCCAGCTCACCTCCCGGGTCCCAACTCCCCCACGAGCAGTACTTC	CASSPPGSQLPHEQYF
TRBV6-1	NA	TRBJ1-1	NA	TGTGCCGCTCCCAGGGAGGGCACGAACACTGAAGCTTTCTTT	CAAPREGTNTEAFF
TRBV27	NA	TRBJ2-7	NA	TGTGCCAGCAGTCCCCTAGGGAGCGGCTACGAGCAGTACTTC	CASSPLGSGYEQYF
TRBV7-9	NA	TRBJ2-7	NA	TGTGCCAGCAGCTTAGCCAGCGGCCCGAGCTCCTACGAGCAGTACTTC	CASSLASGPSSYEQYF
TRBV28	NA	TRBJ2-3	NA	TGTGCCAGCAGTTTATCCCTGGGGGGAACAGATACGCAGTATTTT	CASSLSLGGTDTQYF
TRBV7-8	TRBD1	TRBJ2-1	NA	TGTGCCAGCAGCGTGAGTGAGGGGGCCGCTTACAATGAGCAGTTCTTC	CASSVSEGAAYNEQFF
TRBV27	NA	TRBJ1-1	NA	TGTGCCAGCAGTTTATCGAGGGGGAACACTGAAGCTTTCTTT	CASSLSRGNTEAFF
TRBV6-5	NA	TRBJ1-3	NA	TGTGCCAGCTCCGACATCTCTGGAAACACCATATATTTT	CASSDISGNTIYF
TRBV2	TRBD1	TRBJ1-6	NA	TGTGCCAGTCGGGACAGGGATAATTCACCCCTCCACTTT	CASRDRDNSPLHF
TRBV7-9	TRBD1	TRBJ1-2	NA	TGTGCCAGCAGACAAGACAGGGGGCTTGGGCCTAGCTATGGCTACACCTTC	CASRQDRGLGPSYGYTF
TRBV20-1	NA	TRBJ2-7	NA	TGCAGTGCTAGTTGGGACTACGAGCAGTACTTC	CSASWDYEQYF
TRBV4-1	NA	TRBJ2-7	NA	TGCGCCAGCAGCCAAGCTTACGGGGGCAGAACGGACGAGCAGTACTTC	CASSQAYGGRTDEQYF
TRBV6-5	NA	TRBJ2-7	NA	TGTGCCAGCCGACCCGAGGGGGGGGACGTGTACGAGCAGTACTTC	CASRPEGGDVYEQYF
TRBV13	NA	TRBJ1-4	NA	TGTGCCAGCAGGTTCAGGGGACTTGGTAATGAAAAACTGTTTTTT	CASRFRGLGNEKLFF
TRBV5-1	NA	TRBJ2-5	NA	TGCGCCAGCAGCTTGGAGGGTGGGTACCAAGAGACCCAGTACTTC	CASSLEGGYQETQYF
TRBV13	NA	TRBJ2-3	NA	TGTGCCAGCAGCATCCGGACAGCTAGCACAGATACGCAGTATTTT	CASSIRTASTDTQYF
TRBV9	NA	TRBJ2-7	NA	TGTGCCAGCAGCGTTGGAGGGGTCAGGTACGAGCAGTACTTC	CASSVGGVRYEQYF
TRBV4-2	NA	TRBJ2-3	NA	TGTGCCAGCAGCCAATACGGGACCCTCAGCACAGATACGCAGTATTTT	CASSQYGTLSTDTQYF
TRBV25-1	TRBD1	TRBJ1-2	NA	TGTGCCAGCAGTTACTACAGGGGTGGCTACACCTTC	CASSYYRGGYTF